These T cell receptor beta chains were read from a single sample in a study of cytomegalovirus exposure and HLA in healthy donors. Sequencing was performed with immunoSEQ multiplex PCR; in TCRdb, only in-frame clones are kept and a portion is missing. This table holds approximately 130,000 clones, 81% found once. Sequenced input: PBMCs. The origin of the receptors is a man between 18 and 35 years old in good health and CMV-seronegative. CDR3s include the opening cysteine and the closing phenylalanine or tryptophan.

V	J	length	CDR3
TRBV7-6	TRBJ1-4	15	CASSPGGRTNEKLFF
TRBV7-6	TRBJ2-7	14	CASSSGLVGYEQYF
TRBV7-9	TRBJ2-5	16	CASSFQSGGREETQYF
TRBV6-1	TRBJ1-6	16	CASSEKRGPPYSPLHF
TRBV27	TRBJ2-7	15	CASIRTAPGGYEQYF
TRBV7-8	TRBJ2-2	18	CASSLVETSGGNTGELFF
TRBV9	TRBJ2-5	14	CASSVKGAGETQYF
TRBV5-1	TRBJ2-7	14	CASSLQTGPYEQYF
TRBV11-2	TRBJ1-2	14	CASSLDSGNYGYTF
TRBV6-4	TRBJ1-1	14	CASRRTGENTEAFF
TRBV7-8	TRBJ2-7	14	CASSLGRVNYEQYF
TRBV27	TRBJ1-2	13	CASSHSRVAGYTF
TRBV11-2	TRBJ2-7	15	CASSNPGQVLYEQYF
TRBV7-3	TRBJ2-2	15	CASSSPGSGTGELFF
TRBV6-6	TRBJ1-1	14	CASSFQGATTEAFF
TRBV6-4	TRBJ2-3	16	CASSDSAGGSTDTQYF
TRBV5-4	TRBJ1-1	12	CAVRGFGTEAFF
TRBV6-5	TRBJ2-2	15	CASSYSLGATGELFF
TRBV6-1	TRBJ1-3	16	CASSDRGKGSGNTIYF
TRBV19	TRBJ1-5	15	CASSRWGQGNQPQHF
TRBV7-8	TRBJ1-1	16	CASRVRGVVSATEAFF
TRBV18	TRBJ2-1	16	CASSPAGTGTYNEQFF
TRBV5-4	TRBJ2-3	13	CASSLGGVDTQYF
TRBV2	TRBJ2-5	15	CASSEYRTGPKTQYF
TRBV6-5	TRBJ1-4	15	CASSRAAGPNEKLFF
TRBV2	TRBJ1-4	15	CASSEGWGVDEKLFF
TRBV7-3	TRBJ2-1	20	CASSLTGSGGAYRSYNEQFF
TRBV11-2	TRBJ2-7	15	CASSLGRGPPYEQYF
TRBV2	TRBJ1-1	14	CASSEVQGITEAFF
TRBV5-1	TRBJ2-1	13	CASSLNSYNEQFF
TRBV13	TRBJ2-1	19	CASSLGVAGAAVSYNEQFF
TRBV18	TRBJ1-4	15	CASSPPRAINEKLFF
TRBV10-2	TRBJ1-2	14	CASGTGTLFYGYTF
TRBV6-6	TRBJ2-3	15	CASSNFGTRADTQYF
TRBV29-1	TRBJ1-1	17	CSVEDHGLGEASTEAFF
TRBV19	TRBJ2-7	13	CASSILTGYEQYF
TRBV15	TRBJ2-7	19	CATSREVVGNRGYPYEQYF
TRBV29-1	TRBJ1-3	14	CSVATGWSGNTIYF
TRBV5-1	TRBJ2-3	17	CASSLRPSGGGTDTQYF
TRBV25-1	TRBJ2-1	15	CASSLGQTNYNEQFF
TRBV7-9	TRBJ2-7	12	CAGEGTSYEQYF
TRBV4-1	TRBJ2-7	15	CASSQVGTASYEQYF
TRBV29-1	TRBJ1-2	13	CSVPGTASYGYTF
TRBV27	TRBJ1-5	14	CASKRQGVNQPQHF